These T cell receptor beta chains were read from a single sample in a study of T cell responses to AZD1222 COVID-19 vaccine. Clones were read by immunoSEQ multiplex PCR, and TCRdb kept only the in-frame ones, dropping some. The sample lists more than 95,000 clones, 89% seen once, with around a sixth in the top ten. The sequences come from peripheral blood, collected on day 0 of AZD1222 vaccination. The receptors originated from an adult in good health. CDR3s leave out the opening cysteine and the closing phenylalanine or tryptophan. Each record gives: J gene, clone size, V gene, CDR3 protein. Clone size is given for some rows only: seen once, a few or many times, or a class if the clone is expanded.

J gene: TRBJ2-3; clone size: .; V gene: TRBV6-5; CDR3 protein: ATRDSGTDTQY
J gene: TRBJ1-4; clone size: .; V gene: TRBV4-1; CDR3 protein: ASSREQVTNEKLF
J gene: TRBJ2-4; clone size: .; V gene: TRBV19; CDR3 protein: ASSFSTSNIQY
J gene: TRBJ1-3; clone size: .; V gene: TRBV19; CDR3 protein: ASSMTGRGNTIY
J gene: TRBJ2-5; clone size: .; V gene: TRBV5-4; CDR3 protein: ASSPGPSIQETQY
J gene: TRBJ2-1; clone size: .; V gene: TRBV3-1/TRBV3-2; CDR3 protein: ASSPSGMDYNEQF
J gene: TRBJ2-7; clone size: .; V gene: TRBV10-3; CDR3 protein: AISSRGDTSEQY
J gene: TRBJ2-7; clone size: .; V gene: TRBV6-2/TRBV6-3; CDR3 protein: ASSPYRQPLSYEQY
J gene: TRBJ1-1; clone size: few; V gene: TRBV7-9; CDR3 protein: ASSLWDPLMTEAF
J gene: TRBJ2-7; clone size: few; V gene: TRBV6-2/TRBV6-3; CDR3 protein: ASSYSIQWGTYEQY
J gene: TRBJ2-7; clone size: .; V gene: TRBV6-5; CDR3 protein: ASGFTADSYEQY
J gene: TRBJ1-5; clone size: .; V gene: TRBV5-1; CDR3 protein: ASSLSPSSNQPQH
J gene: TRBJ1-6; clone size: once; V gene: TRBV6-5; CDR3 protein: ASRLQGDKNSPLH
J gene: TRBJ1-2; clone size: .; V gene: TRBV10-3; CDR3 protein: AISESGHPNDYGYT
J gene: TRBJ2-3; clone size: .; V gene: TRBV7-3; CDR3 protein: ASSLSSGDTDTQY
J gene: TRBJ2-2; clone size: few; V gene: TRBV3-1/TRBV3-2; CDR3 protein: ASSPRTLGGGELF
J gene: TRBJ2-2; clone size: .; V gene: TRBV27; CDR3 protein: ASSPRVSMNTGELF
J gene: TRBJ1-3; clone size: .; V gene: TRBV14; CDR3 protein: ASSQGSGAGNTIY
J gene: TRBJ1-2; clone size: .; V gene: TRBV30; CDR3 protein: AWRRTGGGYT
J gene: TRBJ2-7; clone size: .; V gene: TRBV12-3/TRBV12-4; CDR3 protein: ASSLNEGNEQY
J gene: TRBJ2-7; clone size: once; V gene: TRBV7-2; CDR3 protein: ASSRGGEQY
J gene: TRBJ1-2; clone size: few; V gene: TRBV4-2; CDR3 protein: ASSPRLGRGANYGYT
J gene: TRBJ1-1; clone size: .; V gene: TRBV10-1; CDR3 protein: ASSESGVNTEAF
J gene: TRBJ1-1; clone size: .; V gene: TRBV5-1; CDR3 protein: ASSLGHQNTEAF
J gene: TRBJ2-1; clone size: .; V gene: TRBV4-1; CDR3 protein: ASSPPSWGAPNEQF
J gene: TRBJ2-7; clone size: .; V gene: TRBV7-9; CDR3 protein: ASSQGHTYEQY
J gene: TRBJ2-5; clone size: .; V gene: TRBV4-1; CDR3 protein: ASSQDWTKETQY
J gene: TRBJ2-6; clone size: .; V gene: TRBV11-2; CDR3 protein: ASSNGLRGPGANVLT
J gene: TRBJ2-7; clone size: .; V gene: TRBV29-1; CDR3 protein: SVRRLGFYEQY
J gene: TRBJ2-7; clone size: .; V gene: TRBV7-9; CDR3 protein: AGQGLSYEQY
J gene: TRBJ2-2; clone size: .; V gene: TRBV24-1; CDR3 protein: ATSWDTGELF